The 20 T cell receptor beta chains given below trace back to one sample, sequenced in a study of blood T cell repertoires in COVID-19. Measured with immunoSEQ multiplex PCR; TCRdb has only the in-frame clones, and not every one. The sample holds over 95,000 clones, 85% seen once. The specimen was peripheral blood. These receptors originate from a human donor in a cohort sampled during active COVID-19.

The chain has TRBV3-1 (or the pseudogene TRBV3-2) and TRBJ1-2, with no clear D. V was clipped by 4 bases and J by 5 bases, with 8 bases between them. The CDR3 totals 12 residues. Per germline, CDR1 LGHDT and CDR2 YNNKEL (reference sequence). The CDR3 sequence: CASSPSTYGYTF. In DNA, the CDR3 is TGTGCCAGCAGCCCCTCGACTTATGGCTACACCTTC.

The chain couples TRBV19 to TRBJ1-2; 7 bases fit TRBD1. The CDR3 is 14 amino acids. Germline CDR1 is LNHDA and CDR2 is SQIVND (reference sequence). The V segment lost 4 bases and the J segment 8 bases; nucleotides outside the gene matches: 10. The CDR3: CASSTFGQAGGYTF. CDR3 DNA sequence: TGTGCCAGTAGTACCTTTGGACAGGCCGGAGGCTACACCTTC.

This clone is a singleton in its sample. This rearrangement joins TRBV6-2 or TRBV6-3 to TRBJ1-2; 8 bases match TRBD1. With V trimmed by 2 bases and J by 8 bases, 7 bases remained unmatched. Germline CDR1 reads MNHEY; CDR2 reads SVGEGT. CDR3 length equals 14 residues. For the CDR3, the DNA is TGTGCCAGCAGTTACGCCAGGGGGCCAGGCGGCTACACCTTC. It translates to CASSYARGPGGYTF.

The rearrangement uses TRBV6-5 and TRBJ1-4; TRBD1 might be the D (5 bases). V lost 6 bases and J 7 bases, leaving 9 bases between the germline ends. Germline CDR1 MNHEY, CDR2 SVGAGI. The CDR3 extends over 12 amino acids. The DNA of the CDR3 is TGTGCCAGCAGGGGGGGGTCTGAAAAACTGTTTTTT. Residues: CASRGGSEKLFF.

The chain links TRBV10-3 to TRBJ2-1, with 7 bases fitting TRBD1. CDR1 and CDR2 from the germline V gene are ENHRY and SYGVKD. J lost 1 base, V lost 5 bases, and 11 bases had no gene match. The CDR3 is made up of 17 amino acids. CDR3 coding DNA: TGTGCCATCAGTCCGACAGGGACGGAAAGGTCCTACAATGAGCAGTTCTTC. It codes for CAISPTGTERSYNEQFF.

The V call is TRBV4-3, the J call TRBJ2-3; 11 bases line up with TRBD2. The V and J ends lost 2 bases and 3 bases, in that order; junction bases with no gene match: 1. Germline V gene lookup returns CDR1 LGHNA and CDR2 YSLEER. CDR3 length equals 15 residues. CDR3 residues: CASSQLAGGTDTQYF. CDR3 coding DNA: TGCGCCAGCAGCCAATTAGCGGGGGGGACAGATACGCAGTATTTT.

Worth noting for this clone: Other DNA sequences within the sample encode an identical CDR3. The chain couples TRBV11-3 to TRBJ1-1, with D possibly being TRBD1 (5 bases). This CDR3 is built from 13 residues. From germline, CDR1 is SGHNT and CDR2 YENEEA. Trimming stripped 3 bases from V and 1 base from J, with 6 bases between. The CDR3 coding sequence is TGTGCCAGCAGCTTGGGGGGGAACACTGAAGCTTTCTTT. Residues: CASSLGGNTEAFF. The full variable domain, completed using reference TRBV11-3 and TRBJ1-1, is EAGVVQSPRYKIIEKKQPVAFWCNPISGHNTLYWYLQNLGQGPELLIRYENEEAVDDSQLPKDRFSAERLKGVDSTLKIQPAELGDSAVYLCASSLGGNTEAFFGQGTRLTVV.

The rearrangement joins TRBV19 to TRBJ2-7; 8 nucleotides line up with TRBD2. V lost 5 bases to trimming and J lost 0 bases; unmatched junction nucleotides: 3. This CDR3 contains 14 residues. Looked up from germline, CDR1 is LNHDA and CDR2 is SQIVND (reference sequence). The CDR3 is CASSAGGFSYEQYF. The CDR3 bases are TGTGCCAGTAGTGCGGGAGGATTCTCCTACGAGCAGTACTTC.

V usage is TRBV2 and J usage is TRBJ1-4; tentative D call: TRBD1 (6 bases). V was clipped by 8 bases and J by 8 bases, with 15 bases between them. This CDR3 is built from 13 residues. Germline V gives CDR1 SNHLY, CDR2 FYNNEI. The CDR3 region is CASGRGEEEKLFF. In nucleotides, the CDR3 is TGTGCCAGCGGGAGGGGGGAGGAGGAAAAACTGTTTTTT.

V and J are TRBV11-2 and TRBJ2-1; 10 nucleotides agree with TRBD2. Germline V gene lookup returns CDR1 SGHAT and CDR2 FQNNGV. With V trimmed by 0 bases and J by 4 bases, 3 bases remained unmatched. This CDR3 has 16 residues. Here the CDR3 DNA reads TGTGCCAGCAGCTTAGATCGAGCGGGGGGGTACAATGAGCAGTTCTTC. Protein product: CASSLDRAGGYNEQFF.

The chain is built from TRBV9 and TRBJ2-2; D is perhaps TRBD1 (6 bases). The germline V gene encodes CDR1 SGDLS and CDR2 YYNGEE. The CDR3 has 20 amino acids. V lost 1 base and J 2 bases, leaving 24 bases between the germline ends. CDR3 in amino acids: CASSVTPGQSDSTNTGELFF. The CDR3 coding sequence is TGTGCCAGCAGCGTAACCCCCGGACAGTCAGATTCGACCAACACCGGGGAGCTGTTTTTT.

V and J are TRBV2 and TRBJ2-5; D perhaps matches TRBD2 (6 bases). The CDR3 covers 12 residues. Germline V gives CDR1 SNHLY, CDR2 FYNNEI. Trimming shortened V by 7 bases and J by 2 bases, and 8 bases separated the two germline ends. CDR3 sequence: CASIRGQETQYF. The CDR3 nucleotides are TGTGCCAGCATTCGGGGGCAAGAGACCCAGTACTTC.

The chain uses TRBV6-2 or TRBV6-3 and TRBJ2-7; D call uncertain. CDR1 and CDR2 (germline): MNHEY, SVGEGT. V was cut by 4 bases and J by 3 bases, with 4 bases left in between. The CDR3 has 11 amino acids. CDR3 DNA sequence: TGTGCCAGCAGTTCTCGCTACGAGCAGTACTTC. This translates into CASSSRYEQYF.

This clone was observed a single time. The genes are TRBV9 and TRBJ1-2, with D uncertain. This CDR3 has 13 residues. Per germline, CDR1 SGDLS and CDR2 YYNGEE. Deletions cut 0 bases from V and 3 bases from J, with 6 bases between. CDR3 nucleotide sequence: TGTGCCAGCAGCGTAGTGGTAGACTATGGCTACACCTTC. Translation gives CASSVVVDYGYTF.

The rearrangement uses TRBV6-5 and TRBJ1-5; TRBD1 matches at 11 bases. The CDR3 spans 15 residues. With 10 bases clipped from V and 5 bases from J, the junction kept 10 bases outside the gene matches. In germline, CDR1 is MNHEY, CDR2 SVGAGI. The CDR3 is CATLWGQGGDQPQHF. As DNA, the CDR3 is TGTGCCACCCTTTGGGGACAGGGGGGCGATCAGCCCCAGCATTTT.

The chain uses TRBV6-1 and TRBJ2-7, with D possibly matching TRBD1 (6 bases). The CDR3 spans 14 residues. The V end was cut by 4 bases, the J end by 0 bases, with 10 bases between. Germline V CDR1 and CDR2: MNHNS, SASEGT. In DNA, the CDR3 is TGTGCCAGCAGTGTAGCAGGGGCCTCCTACGAGCAGTACTTC. Translating gives CASSVAGASYEQYF.

This chain connects TRBV28 to TRBJ2-7, with D maybe TRBD2 (6 bases). Germline CDR1 and CDR2: MDHEN and SYDVKM. The ends were cut back, 3 bases at V and 3 bases at J, with 12 bases in the middle. The CDR3 has 14 residues. The CDR3 DNA sequence: TGTGCCAGCAGTTTCCAGGGAGGTGGCTACGAGCAGTACTTC. Translating gives CASSFQGGGYEQYF.

This clone was found a few times. This chain uses TRBV7-2 with TRBJ1-5; 11 nucleotides match TRBD1. CDR1 and CDR2 (germline): SGHTA, FQGNSA. V shed 5 bases and J 2 bases; nucleotides not matched to a gene: 2. The CDR3 contains 15 residues. The CDR3 reads CASSQGQGGNQPQHF. The DNA for the CDR3 is TGTGCCAGCAGCCAGGGACAGGGGGGCAATCAGCCCCAGCATTTT.

The chain links TRBV28 to TRBJ1-3; tentative D call: TRBD1 (6 bases). Deletions cut 4 bases from V and 0 bases from J, with 10 bases between. CDR3 length: 15 amino acids. CDR1 and CDR2 from the germline V gene are MDHEN and SYDVKM. The CDR3 bases are TGTGCCAGCAGTTCGCGGGGGCCCTCTGGAAACACCATATATTTT. Amino acid sequence: CASSSRGPSGNTIYF. Filled out from reference TRBV28 and TRBJ1-3, the complete variable domain reads DVKVTQSSRYLVKRTGEKVFLECVQDMDHENMFWYRQDPGLGLRLIYFSYDVKMKEKGDIPEGYSVSREKKERFSLILESASTNQTSMYLCASSSRGPSGNTIYFGEGSWLTVV.

The chain links TRBV30 to TRBJ1-1; the match to TRBD1 covers 12 bases. Trimming removed 4 bases from V and 7 bases from J; junction bases left unmatched: 10. From germline, CDR1 is GTSNPN and CDR2 SVGIG (reference sequence). There are 15 residues in the CDR3. CDR3 loop: CAWTTGTGGLSEAFF. As DNA, the CDR3 is TGTGCCTGGACCACCGGGACAGGGGGCCTTAGTGAAGCTTTCTTT.